The 15 T cell receptor beta chains listed next were all sequenced from one sample in a study of cytomegalovirus exposure and HLA in healthy donors. Vbeta (60) and Jbeta (13) primers were used in the PCR. Assay: immunoSEQ multiplex PCR; the TCRdb copy retains only in-frame clones and omits some. Of 100,000 to 150,000 clones in the sample, just under 80% were seen once. Sequencing was carried out using PBMCs. These receptors all come from a man aged 25 to 40 in good health and CMV-seronegative.

The chain carries TRBV7-2 and TRBJ2-7, with 7 positions matching TRBD2. Germline CDR1 reads SGHTA; CDR2 reads FQGNSA. The CDR3 sequence is 14 residues long. The trim removed 1 base at V and 8 bases at J, leaving 8 bases unmatched. The chain's CDR3 is CASSLEGAGFKQYF. The CDR3 DNA reads as TGTGCCAGCAGCTTAGAGGGAGCGGGATTCAAGCAGTACTTC.

The V gene is TRBV5-1, the J gene TRBJ2-3; TRBD1 matches 10 bases. The CDR3 runs 15 residues. From germline, CDR1 is SGHRS and CDR2 YFSETQ. Germline trimming cut 4 bases from V and 6 bases from J; bases unmatched to any gene: 8. The CDR3 is CASSLTTGGADTQYF. The CDR3 DNA follows: TGCGCCAGCAGCCTCACGACAGGGGGCGCGGATACGCAGTATTTT.

This clone came up once. The chain couples TRBV2 to TRBJ1-2, with 9 bases identical to TRBD1. The CDR3 covers 12 residues. Germline V lookup: CDR1 SNHLY, CDR2 FYNNEI. Trimming cost V 6 bases and J 7 bases; bases outside gene matches: 3. The CDR3 loop reads CASRTGGTGYTF. The CDR3 DNA reads TGTGCCAGCAGAACAGGGGGCACTGGCTACACCTTC.

This sequence joins TRBV28 and TRBJ2-7; 8 bases map to TRBD1. In germline, CDR1 is MDHEN, CDR2 SYDVKM. The junction had 8 bases not matched to a gene; V was cut back by 8 bases and J by 2 bases. The CDR3 covers 14 residues. Here the CDR3 DNA reads TGTGCCAGCGGCTACCGGGACAGGCCCTACGAGCAGTACTTC. Protein product: CASGYRDRPYEQYF.

CDR3 DNA sequence: TGCGCCAGCACCGGCGGGAGGGCCTCTTACGAGCAGTACTTC. Its translation: CASTGGRASYEQYF. V is TRBV10-2 and J is TRBJ2-7; 9 bases match TRBD2. V lost 7 bases and J lost 4; bases outside the gene matches: 8. CDR3 length: 14 residues. Germline CDR1 and CDR2: WSHSY and SAAADI.

The V gene is TRBV10-3, the J gene TRBJ2-5; 10 bases align to TRBD2. Germline V gene sequence: CDR1 ENHRY, CDR2 SYGVKD. This CDR3 comprises 15 residues. V dropped 3 bases and J dropped 1; count of bases not matched to a gene: 2. The CDR3 sequence is CAISDSGGVQETQYF. The CDR3 coding sequence is TGTGCCATCAGTGACAGCGGGGGGGTCCAAGAGACCCAGTACTTC.

This clone was found once. The chain is built from TRBV5-1 and TRBJ1-3; D might be TRBD1 (6 bases). CDR3 length: 15 amino acids. The V end was cut by 5 bases, the J end by 4 bases, with 16 bases between. In germline, CDR1 is SGHRS, CDR2 YFSETQ. The chain's CDR3 is CASRRSQGSGNTIYF. The CDR3, as DNA: TGCGCCAGCAGACGGAGTCAGGGGTCAGGAAACACCATATATTTT.

This clone was detected only a few times. The chain recombines TRBV28 with TRBJ2-1; 9 positions agree with TRBD1. From germline, CDR1 is MDHEN and CDR2 SYDVKM. Losses at the gene ends were 5 bases for V and 8 bases for J; bases not matched to a gene: 4. CDR3 length: 13 residues. CDR3 nucleotide sequence: TGTGCCAGCAGTCTCTGGGACAGGGATGAGCAGTTCTTC. Its protein is CASSLWDRDEQFF.

This clone came up a few times. The CDR3: CASSFLQGGYGYTF. CDR3 DNA: TGTGCCAGCAGCTTTTTGCAGGGTGGCTATGGCTACACCTTC. The chain couples TRBV5-4 to TRBJ1-2, with D possibly being TRBD1 (5 bases). V lost 2 bases and J lost 4, with 12 bases in between. Germline CDR1 is SGHNT and CDR2 is YYREEE (reference sequence). CDR3 size: 14 residues.

The V gene is TRBV11-3, the J gene TRBJ2-5, with TRBD2 as a possible D gene (6 bases). Germline assignment: CDR1 SGHNT and CDR2 YENEEA. This CDR3 region has 13 residues. V was clipped by 0 bases and J by 7 bases, with 9 bases between them. CDR3: CASSLDGTSTQYF. The DNA of the CDR3 is TGTGCCAGCAGCTTAGATGGGACTTCGACCCAGTACTTC. Full variable domain (outside the CDR3, taken from reference TRBV11-3 and TRBJ2-5): EAGVVQSPRYKIIEKKQPVAFWCNPISGHNTLYWYLQNLGQGPELLIRYENEEAVDDSQLPKDRFSAERLKGVDSTLKIQPAELGDSAVYLCASSLDGTSTQYFGPGTRLLVL.

The chain has TRBV6-4 and TRBJ2-3, with TRBD1 identical over 7 bases. The CDR3 contains 13 residues. V lost 3 bases and J lost 6; bases outside the gene matches: 3. Germline CDR1 is MRHNA and CDR2 is SNTAGT. CDR3 sequence: CASSEGTADTQYF. The CDR3 DNA sequence: TGTGCCAGCAGTGAAGGGACAGCCGATACGCAGTATTTT.

The chain couples TRBV19 to TRBJ2-7, with a possible D match to TRBD2 (7 bases). The germline V and J ends were trimmed by 5 bases and 0 bases, with 11 bases remaining between them. The CDR3 is 14 residues long. The germline V gene has CDR1 LNHDA and CDR2 SQIVND (reference sequence). CDR3 coding DNA: TGTGCCAGTAGTCAGGGGACTACCTCCTACGAGCAGTACTTC. The encoded protein is CASSQGTTSYEQYF.

This sequence joins TRBV7-9 and TRBJ2-1; 12 positions match TRBD2. Germline V CDR1 and CDR2: SEHNR, FQNEAQ (reference sequence). The CDR3 has 13 amino acids. J lost 7 bases, V lost 8 bases, and 3 bases had no gene match. The CDR3 DNA reads as TGTGCCAGCGGGCTAGCGGGGGGGAATGAGCAGTTCTTC. Amino acids: CASGLAGGNEQFF.

This clone was detected only a few times. The genes are TRBV5-5 and TRBJ1-3; D not resolved. Germline loops: CDR1 SGHKS, CDR2 YYEKEE (reference sequence). Trimming cost V 3 bases and J 4 bases, with 5 bases left between them. The CDR3 covers 12 residues. The CDR3 loop is CASSSVGNTIYF. The CDR3 DNA reads TGTGCCAGCAGCTCAGTAGGAAACACCATATATTTT.

The chain combines TRBV9 with TRBJ1-3; the D gene is possibly TRBD1 (5 bases). Trimming stripped 8 bases from V and 0 bases from J, with 12 bases between. Germline V lookup: CDR1 SGDLS, CDR2 YYNGEE. The CDR3 covers 14 residues. CDR3 DNA: TGTGCCAGTCCACCCGACAGCTCTGGAAACACCATATATTTT. It translates to CASPPDSSGNTIYF.